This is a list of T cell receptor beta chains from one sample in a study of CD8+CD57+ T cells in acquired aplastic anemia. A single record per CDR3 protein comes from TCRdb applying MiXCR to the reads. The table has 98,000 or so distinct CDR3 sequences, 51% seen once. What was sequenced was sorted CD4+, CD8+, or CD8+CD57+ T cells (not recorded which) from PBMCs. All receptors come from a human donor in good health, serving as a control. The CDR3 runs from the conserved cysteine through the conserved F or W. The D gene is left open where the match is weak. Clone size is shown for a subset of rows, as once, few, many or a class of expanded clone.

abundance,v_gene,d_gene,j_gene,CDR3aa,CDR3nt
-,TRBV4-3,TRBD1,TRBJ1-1,CASSHLTGTENTEAFF,TGCGCCAGCAGCCACCTTACCGGGACAGAGAACACTGAAGCTTTCTTT
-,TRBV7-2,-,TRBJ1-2,CASSLATPYGYTF,TGTGCCAGCAGCTTAGCGACTCCATATGGCTACACCTTC
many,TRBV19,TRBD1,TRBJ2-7,CASNEGTGIEQYF,TGTGCCAGCAACGAAGGGACAGGGATCGAGCAGTACTTC
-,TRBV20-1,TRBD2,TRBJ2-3,CSARFRGGRTGSTDTQYF,TGCAGTGCTAGGTTCCGCGGCGGGAGAACTGGTAGCACAGATACGCAGTATTTT
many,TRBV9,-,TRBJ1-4,CASSVATEGEKLFF,TGTGCCAGCAGCGTAGCTACGGAGGGTGAAAAACTGTTTTTT
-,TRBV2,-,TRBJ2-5,CASSGLSMQETQYF,TGTGCCAGCAGTGGGCTTAGTATGCAAGAGACCCAGTACTTC
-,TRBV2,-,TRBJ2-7,CASSFTGYEQYF,TGTGCCAGCAGTTTTACAGGGTACGAGCAGTACTTC
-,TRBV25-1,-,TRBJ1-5,CATSRGEGPQHF,TGTGCCACCAGCAGGGGCGAAGGGCCCCAGCATTTT
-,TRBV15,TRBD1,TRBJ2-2,CATSTRQGLNAGELFF,TGTGCCACCAGCACAAGACAGGGGCTGAACGCCGGGGAGCTGTTTTTT
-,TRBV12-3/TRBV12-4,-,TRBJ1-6,CASSLYRGETLHF,TGTGCCAGCAGTTTATATAGGGGAGAGACCCTCCACTTT
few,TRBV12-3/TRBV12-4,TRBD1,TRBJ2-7,CASSKGGRSYYEQYF,TGTGCCAGCAGCAAAGGGGGCAGGAGTTACTACGAGCAGTACTTC
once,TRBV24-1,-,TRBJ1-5,CATSVRDNQPQHF,TGTGCCACCAGTGTCCGGGACAATCAGCCTCAGCATTTT
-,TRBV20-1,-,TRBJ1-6,CSASYETEYSPLHF,TGCAGTGCTAGCTATGAGACCGAATATTCACCCCTCCACTTT
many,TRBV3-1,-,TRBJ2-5,CASSEDSQETQYF,TGTGCCAGCAGCGAAGACTCACAAGAGACCCAGTACTTC
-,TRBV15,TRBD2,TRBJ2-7,CATSRTSGDNYEQYF,TGTGCCACCAGCAGGACTAGCGGAGATAACTACGAGCAGTACTTC
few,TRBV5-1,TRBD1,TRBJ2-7,CASSPDRGTEQYF,TGCGCCAGCAGCCCCGACAGGGGGACCGAGCAGTACTTC
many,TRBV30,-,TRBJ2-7,CAWSVPEGEQYF,TGTGCCTGGAGTGTACCTGAGGGCGAGCAGTACTTC
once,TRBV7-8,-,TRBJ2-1,CASSLARGEQFF,TGTGCCAGCAGCCTAGCCCGGGGTGAGCAGTTCTTC
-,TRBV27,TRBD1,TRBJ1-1,CASRSGDRGPYTEAFF,TGTGCCAGCAGGTCGGGGGACAGGGGGCCGTACACTGAAGCTTTCTTT
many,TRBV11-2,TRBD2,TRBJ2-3,CASSLGFGGALGDTQYF,TGTGCCAGCAGCTTAGGATTCGGGGGGGCTCTAGGAGATACGCAGTATTTT
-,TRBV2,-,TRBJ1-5,CASSAGPGGPQHF,TGTGCCAGCAGTGCAGGGCCCGGGGGGCCCCAGCATTTT
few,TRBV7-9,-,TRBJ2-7,CASSSAYVEQYF,TGTGCCAGCAGCTCCGCGTATGTCGAGCAGTACTTC
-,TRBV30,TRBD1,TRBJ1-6,CACNGQAVSPLHF,TGTGCCTGCAACGGACAGGCGGTATCACCCCTCCACTTT
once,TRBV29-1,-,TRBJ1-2,CSVEPLDKIYGYTF,TGCAGCGTTGAACCGCTGGACAAGATTTATGGCTACACCTTC
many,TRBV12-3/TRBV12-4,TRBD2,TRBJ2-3,CASSLVPSGFTDTQYF,TGTGCCAGCAGTTTAGTCCCTAGCGGGTTCACAGATACGCAGTATTTT
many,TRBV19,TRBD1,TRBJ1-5,CASREDRGLDQPQHF,TGTGCCAGTAGGGAGGACAGGGGCCTGGATCAGCCCCAGCATTTT
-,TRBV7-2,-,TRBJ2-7,CASSAETGRYEQYF,TGTGCCAGCAGCGCCGAGACAGGGAGGTACGAGCAGTACTTC
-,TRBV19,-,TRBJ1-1,CASSIDDGKAFF,TGTGCCAGTAGTATAGATGACGGAAAGGCTTTCTTT
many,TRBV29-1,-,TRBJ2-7,CSVEGGTPYEQYF,TGCAGCGTTGAAGGAGGGACTCCGTACGAGCAGTACTTC
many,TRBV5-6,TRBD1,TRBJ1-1,CASSLGQGNAFF,TGTGCCAGCAGCCTCGGACAGGGGAACGCTTTCTTT
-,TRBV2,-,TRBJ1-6,CASSELGVRAPLHF,TGTGCCAGCAGTGAATTGGGGGTTAGGGCACCCCTCCACTTT
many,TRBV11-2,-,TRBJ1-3,CASSLEVSLPGNTIYF,TGTGCCAGCAGCTTAGAAGTCAGTCTCCCTGGAAACACCATATATTTT
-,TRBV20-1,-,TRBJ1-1,CSASSPASTEAFF,TGCAGTGCTAGTTCGCCTGCGAGCACTGAAGCTTTCTTT
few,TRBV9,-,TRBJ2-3,CASSLEDSPYTDTQYF,TGTGCCAGCAGCCTAGAGGACAGTCCTTACACAGATACGCAGTATTTT
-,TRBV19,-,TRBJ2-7,CASSIATGVYEQYF,TGTGCCAGTAGTATAGCTACGGGAGTCTACGAGCAGTACTTC
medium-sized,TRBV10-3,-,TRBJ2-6,CAISELGANVLTF,TGTGCCATCAGTGAGTTGGGGGCCAACGTCCTGACTTTC
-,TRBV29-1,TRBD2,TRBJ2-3,CSVDWTSGGVGEAPDTQYF,TGCAGCGTCGACTGGACTAGCGGGGGGGTCGGTGAGGCCCCAGATACGCAGTATTTT
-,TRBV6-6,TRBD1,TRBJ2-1,CASSFGTAYNEQFF,TGTGCCAGCAGTTTTGGGACAGCCTACAATGAGCAGTTCTTC
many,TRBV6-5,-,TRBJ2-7,CASSFNYEQYF,TGTGCCAGCAGTTTTAATTACGAGCAGTACTTC
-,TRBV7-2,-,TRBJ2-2,CASSPYSVGELFF,TGTGCCAGCAGCCCTTACTCGGTCGGGGAGCTGTTTTTT
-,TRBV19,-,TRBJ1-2,CASSTEVTGTKLGGYTF,TGTGCCAGTAGTACAGAGGTCACCGGGACAAAATTGGGTGGCTACACCTTC
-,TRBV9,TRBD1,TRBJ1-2,CASSHPGTGANYGYTF,TGTGCCAGCAGCCATCCAGGGACAGGGGCTAACTATGGCTACACCTTC
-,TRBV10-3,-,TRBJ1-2,CAIRDPAGGYTF,TGTGCCATCAGGGACCCGGCTGGGGGCTACACCTTC
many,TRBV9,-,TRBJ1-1,CASSVSGDRDTEAFF,TGTGCCAGCAGCGTATCTGGGGATAGGGACACTGAAGCTTTCTTT
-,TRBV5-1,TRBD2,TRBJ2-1,CASSGPGGSYNEQFF,TGCGCCAGCAGCGGACCGGGGGGATCCTACAATGAGCAGTTCTTC
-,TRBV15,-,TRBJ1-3,CATSVLEHSGNTIYF,TGTGCCACCAGCGTTCTCGAACACTCTGGAAACACCATATATTTT
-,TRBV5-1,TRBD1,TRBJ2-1,CASSYTGDTYNEQFF,TGCGCCAGCAGCTACACAGGGGACACTTACAATGAGCAGTTCTTC
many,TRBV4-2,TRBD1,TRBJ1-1,CASSRLTGLAEAFF,TGTGCCAGCAGCCGTCTGACAGGGTTAGCTGAAGCTTTCTTT
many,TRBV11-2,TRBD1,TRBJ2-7,CASSFGQGGYEQYF,TGTGCCAGCAGCTTTGGACAGGGCGGATACGAGCAGTACTTC
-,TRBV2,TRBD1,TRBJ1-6,CASSGTGGWDSPLHF,TGTGCCAGCAGTGGGACAGGGGGCTGGGATTCACCCCTCCACTTT
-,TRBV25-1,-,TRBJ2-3,CASGEWGYTDTQYF,TGTGCCAGCGGTGAATGGGGTTACACAGATACGCAGTATTTT
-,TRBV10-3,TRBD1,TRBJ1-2,CASFGTGISYGYTF,TGTGCCAGTTTCGGGACAGGGATTAGCTATGGCTACACCTTC
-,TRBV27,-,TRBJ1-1,CASSLILGGNTEAFF,TGTGCCAGCAGTTTAATTTTGGGTGGGAACACTGAAGCTTTCTTT
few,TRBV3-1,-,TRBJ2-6,CASSPLSTSGANVLTF,TGTGCCAGCAGCCCGCTAAGCACCTCTGGGGCCAACGTCCTGACTTTC